These 9 T cell receptor beta chains were sequenced from one sample in a study of T-cell memory formation after mild COVID-19. TCRdb itself ran the 5' RACE reads through MiXCR, one entry per CDR3 protein. The table has roughly 480,000 distinct CDR3 sequences, 25% seen once. Sequencing input: PBMCs or a T cell subset sorted from them (not recorded which). The receptors originated from an adult woman who had mild COVID-19 (a few samples of this study predate the infection). Cell type and time point are not known.

The chain uses TRBV7-2 and TRBJ2-5; TRBD1 agrees at 8 bases. V was pared by 1 base and J by 5 bases, with 6 bases of the junction left unmatched. This CDR3 spans 15 amino acids. CDR1 and CDR2 from the germline V gene are SGHTA and FQGNSA. This CDR3 is CASSLGSAGGETQYF. CDR3 sequence (DNA): TGTGCCAGCAGCTTAGGGTCGGCAGGGGGCGAGACCCAGTACTTC.

This clonotype was observed a few times. Written as DNA, the CDR3 is TGCGCCAGCAGCACCGGACTAGCGGGAGCTAAAAATGAGCAGTTCTTC. This gives the protein CASSTGLAGAKNEQFF. V gene TRBV5-1 combines with J gene TRBJ2-1; 13 positions agree with TRBD2. The CDR3 consists of 16 residues. Germline V CDR1 and CDR2: SGHRS, YFSETQ. Trimming removed 4 bases from V and 7 bases from J; junction bases left unmatched: 8.

This clonotype was seen a few times. The rearrangement joins TRBV24-1 to TRBJ2-2, with a tentative D call TRBD2 (6 bases). CDR1 and CDR2 (germline): KGHDR, SFDVKD. The CDR3 runs 14 residues. Trimming took off 8 bases at V and 5 bases at J, with 14 bases between the two ends. CDR3 loop: CATTGDLGTGELFF. CDR3 DNA sequence: TGTGCCACCACGGGGGATTTGGGTACCGGGGAGCTGTTTTTT.

This clonotype occurred a few times. V and J are TRBV12-3 or TRBV12-4 and TRBJ2-7, with TRBD1 matching over 12 bases. Trimming removed 3 bases from V and 3 bases from J; junction bases left unmatched: 6. CDR3 length: 16 residues. CDR3 loop: CASSFGTGGRLYEQYF. The DNA of the CDR3 is TGTGCCAGCAGTTTTGGGACAGGGGGCCGGCTCTACGAGCAGTACTTC.

This clonotype came up a few times. The V and J genes are TRBV29-1 and TRBJ1-2, with TRBD1 matching 7 bases. V trimming: 2 bases; J trimming: 4 bases; junction bases outside the gene matches: 4. CDR3 length equals 13 residues. CDR1 and CDR2 from the germline V gene are SQVTM and ANQGSEA. CDR3 sequence: CSVEKGASYGYTF. The CDR3 bases are TGCAGCGTTGAAAAGGGGGCAAGCTATGGCTACACCTTC.

This clonotype was seen only a few times. This sequence joins TRBV2 and TRBJ1-1; 7 bases match TRBD1. The CDR3 length is 15 residues. Germline-derived CDR1 and CDR2 are SNHLY and FYNNEI. V lost 5 bases, J lost 1 base, and 7 bases stayed unmatched. The CDR3: CASSPQTGWNTEAFF. Written as DNA, the CDR3 is TGTGCCAGCAGTCCACAGACAGGGTGGAACACTGAAGCTTTCTTT.

This clonotype was counted at least ten times. The CDR3 DNA is TGTGCCAGCAGTCCGGACAGGGCGGCCTACGAGCAGTACTTC. Amino acids: CASSPDRAAYEQYF. This chain links TRBV12-3 or TRBV12-4 with TRBJ2-7; the match to TRBD1 covers 8 bases. This CDR3 is built from 14 residues. After removal of 5 bases from V and 2 bases from J, the junction contained 5 bases not matched to a gene.

The V call is TRBV28, the J call TRBJ1-2; D is possibly TRBD1 (5 bases). The germline V gene has CDR1 MDHEN and CDR2 SYDVKM. Trimming left V 6 bases short and J 5 bases short, with 13 bases between. The CDR3 extends over 13 amino acids. The CDR3 DNA sequence: TGTGCCAGCAGCCCCCCCCGACAGTATGGCTACACCTTC. Residues: CASSPPRQYGYTF.

The CDR3, as DNA: TGCAGTGCGCAGTCGGATCAAGAGACCCAGTACTTC. It codes for CSAQSDQETQYF. The chain uses TRBV20-1 and TRBJ2-5; the D is unclear. Germline V gene sequence: CDR1 DFQATT, CDR2 SNEGSKA (reference sequence). This CDR3 has 12 amino acids. V was cut by 6 bases and J by 2 bases, with 10 bases left in between.